Shown below are 22 T cell receptor beta chains from a single sample sequenced in a study of OX40 agonist ivuxolimab in advanced cancers. Only in-frame clones appear in the TCRdb table, and some are missing; sequencing was by immunoSEQ multiplex PCR. The sample records around 70,000 clones, 85% being singletons. The sample in question was CD4+ or CD8+ T cells sorted from blood, obtained in a trial of the OX40 agonist ivuxolimab. These receptors all come from an adult with an advanced solid tumor such as melanoma, head and neck, liver or kidney cancer.

The chain recombines TRBV7-2 with TRBJ2-5, with 7 bases aligning to TRBD2. The ends lost 3 bases at V and 0 bases at J; junction bases unmatched: 4. The V gene's germline CDR1 is SGHTA and CDR2 FQGNSA. The CDR3 covers 15 residues. The CDR3 loop reads CASSFYGGNQETQYF. The CDR3 bases are TGTGCCAGCAGCTTTTACGGGGGGAACCAAGAGACCCAGTACTTC.

This rearrangement joins TRBV28 to TRBJ2-2; maybe TRBD2 (5 bases). This CDR3 is 15 amino acids long. Germline loops: CDR1 MDHEN, CDR2 SYDVKM. With 5 bases removed from V and 0 bases from J, the gap between germline ends came to 10 bases. The CDR3 spells CASSPPAANTGELFF. Here the CDR3 DNA reads TGTGCCAGCAGTCCTCCAGCGGCGAACACCGGGGAGCTGTTTTTT.

The rearrangement uses TRBV18 and TRBJ2-7; tentative D call: TRBD1 (5 bases). The V gene lost 0 bases and the J gene lost 3 bases, with 9 bases spanning the gap. Germline CDR1 reads KGHSH; CDR2 reads LQKENI. The CDR3 has 14 amino acids. In DNA form, the CDR3 reads TGTGCCAGCTCACCACCCAGGGCTTACTACGAGCAGTACTTC. Translating it yields CASSPPRAYYEQYF.

The V and J genes are TRBV6-4 and TRBJ2-3; maybe TRBD2 (5 bases). Germline loops: CDR1 MRHNA, CDR2 SNTAGT. V was cut by 5 bases and J by 0 bases, with 12 bases left in between. The CDR3 sequence is 15 residues long. The CDR3 reads CASSRSVASTDTQYF. Written as DNA, the CDR3 is TGTGCCAGCAGTCGTAGCGTGGCTAGCACAGATACGCAGTATTTT.

The chain couples TRBV19 to TRBJ1-5; D gene uncertain. The CDR3 extends over 14 amino acids. From germline, CDR1 is LNHDA and CDR2 SQIVND (reference sequence). Trimming pared 6 bases from V and 5 bases from J, leaving 14 bases between. As DNA, the CDR3 is TGTGCCAGTAGCACAACAAGAGCCGATCAGCCCCAGCATTTT. It yields the protein CASSTTRADQPQHF.

The CDR3: CASSELRNTGELFF. CDR3 nucleotide sequence: TGTGCCAGCAGTGAACTTCGGAACACCGGGGAGCTGTTTTTT. V and J are TRBV2 and TRBJ2-2; unclear D gene. The CDR3 covers 14 residues. With 2 bases removed from V and 1 base from J, the gap between germline ends came to 5 bases. From germline, CDR1 is SNHLY and CDR2 FYNNEI.

The chain uses TRBV30 and TRBJ1-6; D remains unclear. Trimming took off 4 bases at V and 7 bases at J, with 17 bases between the two ends. The CDR3 covers 15 residues. CDR1 and CDR2 (germline): GTSNPN, SVGIG (reference sequence). CDR3: CAWKLPDRGNSPLHF. The CDR3 region has the DNA TGTGCCTGGAAACTCCCGGACCGAGGAAATTCACCCCTCCACTTT. The variable domain in full, with the rest retrieved from reference TRBV30 and TRBJ1-6, is SQTIHQWPATLVQPVGSPLSLECTVEGTSNPNLYWYRQAAGRGLQLLFYSVGIGQISSEVPQNLSASRPQDRQFILSSKKLLLSDSGFYLCAWKLPDRGNSPLHFGNGTRLTVT.

This sequence joins TRBV2 and TRBJ2-1; D gene ambiguous. CDR3 length: 15 residues. Germline values: CDR1 SNHLY, CDR2 FYNNEI. The V and J ends lost 6 bases and 2 bases respectively, with 14 bases between them. CDR3 loop: CASSVYTPTYNEQFF. The CDR3 nucleotides read TGTGCCAGCAGCGTTTATACCCCCACCTACAATGAGCAGTTCTTC.

The genes are TRBV19 and TRBJ1-1; D might be TRBD1 (5 bases). This CDR3 comprises 15 residues. With 3 bases removed from V and 10 bases from J, the gap between germline ends came to 21 bases. Looked up from germline, CDR1 is LNHDA and CDR2 is SQIVND (reference sequence). CDR3 amino acids: CASSIEETRGNGAFF. The CDR3 nucleotides read TGTGCCAGTAGTATCGAGGAGACGAGGGGCAATGGAGCTTTCTTT.

The V gene is TRBV30, the J gene TRBJ1-4; 9 bases align to TRBD1. The germline V gene has CDR1 GTSNPN and CDR2 SVGIG (reference sequence). After removal of 7 bases from V and 7 bases from J, the junction contained 1 base not matched to a gene. The CDR3 length is 11 residues. In DNA, the CDR3 is TGTGCCTTGGACAGGGGTGAAAAACTGTTTTTT. Amino acids: CALDRGEKLFF.

This clone occurred a few times. This sequence joins TRBV7-9 and TRBJ2-1, with 8 bases aligning to TRBD2. After removal of 4 bases from V and 9 bases from J, the junction contained 8 bases not matched to a gene. This CDR3 has 14 residues. Per germline, CDR1 SEHNR and CDR2 FQNEAQ (reference sequence). The CDR3 loop is CASSSLGSGSEQFF. Here the CDR3 DNA reads TGTGCCAGCAGCTCCCTCGGGAGCGGGAGTGAGCAGTTCTTC.

The chain couples TRBV4-1 to TRBJ1-2, with D maybe TRBD1 (6 bases). Per the germline V gene, CDR1 is MGHRA and CDR2 is YSYEKL. CDR3 length: 15 amino acids. Trimming removed 4 bases at V and 8 bases at J, with 20 bases between. The CDR3 DNA reads TGCGCCAGCAGCCTCGGTGGGGGGGCCCCCTCAGGCTACACCTTC. Encoded protein: CASSLGGGAPSGYTF.

The chain joins TRBV2 to TRBJ1-4, with no clear D. The CDR3 is 14 amino acids. Between the trimmed V and J ends, which lost 2 bases and 4 bases, there was a span of 8 bases. Germline lookup yields CDR1 SNHLY and CDR2 FYNNEI. The CDR3 DNA sequence: TGTGCCAGCAGTGAATTGGATTATAATGAAAAACTGTTTTTT. Encoded protein: CASSELDYNEKLFF.

CDR3 DNA sequence: TGTGCCAGCAGCCCCCCCTTGGGCTGGGGGGAGACCGGGGAGCTGTTTTTT. Residues: CASSPPLGWGETGELFF. The rearrangement links TRBV7-2 to TRBJ2-2; maybe TRBD2 (6 bases). This CDR3 spans 17 amino acids. Trimming took off 5 bases at V and 5 bases at J, with 21 bases between the two ends. The germline gives CDR1 SGHTA, CDR2 FQGNSA.

This clone was observed once. The chain is built from TRBV7-9 and TRBJ2-2, with TRBD2 identical over 8 bases. After removal of 6 bases from V and 2 bases from J, the junction contained 5 bases not matched to a gene. Germline loops: CDR1 SEHNR, CDR2 FQNEAQ (reference sequence). The CDR3 has 15 residues. CDR3 region: CASRPAGGNTGELFF. The CDR3 DNA reads TGTGCCAGCAGGCCGGCGGGAGGTAACACCGGGGAGCTGTTTTTT.

CDR3 residues: CASSFGREYYEQYF. CDR3 in DNA: TGTGCCAGCAGTTTCGGACGGGAATACTACGAGCAGTACTTC. The chain carries TRBV6-5 and TRBJ2-7; TRBD2 is a possible D gene (5 bases). This CDR3 is 14 amino acids long. With 4 bases removed from V and 3 bases from J, the gap between germline ends came to 13 bases. Germline CDR1 and CDR2: MNHEY and SVGAGI.

This rearrangement joins TRBV2 to TRBJ2-2; the match to TRBD1 covers 8 bases. Trimming at V came to 7 bases and at J to 5 bases, leaving 9 bases not matched to a gene. CDR3 length: 15 residues. CDR1 is SNHLY, CDR2 FYNNEI, per germline. The CDR3 DNA sequence: TGTGCCAGCAAGTCGGACAGGGCTGAGACCGGGGAGCTGTTTTTT. As protein: CASKSDRAETGELFF.

The gene calls are TRBV5-1 and TRBJ2-7; D is undetermined. This CDR3 is built from 13 residues. Looked up from germline, CDR1 is SGHRS and CDR2 is YFSETQ. V lost 0 bases, J lost 4 bases, and 8 bases lay in between. CDR3 in DNA: TGCGCCAGCAGCTTGGAGGGAAGGTACGAGCAGTACTTC. This gives the protein CASSLEGRYEQYF.

V and J are TRBV28 and TRBJ1-6; 7 bases are shared with TRBD1. J lost 8 bases, V lost 5 bases, and 9 bases had no gene match. Germline-derived CDR1 and CDR2 are MDHEN and SYDVKM. The CDR3 loop spans 15 amino acids. The CDR3 is CASSPYSGGDSPLHF. The CDR3 nucleotides are TGTGCCAGCAGTCCCTACTCAGGGGGGGATTCACCCCTCCACTTT.

V gene TRBV13 combines with J gene TRBJ2-1; tentatively, D is TRBD1 (5 bases). Per the germline V gene, CDR1 is PRHDT and CDR2 is FYEKMQ (reference sequence). The CDR3 totals 13 residues. V was trimmed by 5 bases and J by 3 bases, leaving 8 bases between them. DNA for the CDR3: TGTGCCAGCAGCCGCAGGGTCTACAATGAGCAGTTCTTC. Amino acid sequence: CASSRRVYNEQFF.

V usage is TRBV10-3 and J usage is TRBJ2-6; D is uncertain. V was clipped by 8 bases and J by 0 bases, with 5 bases between them. Germline CDR1 is ENHRY and CDR2 is SYGVKD. The CDR3 has 13 residues. CDR3 amino acids: CAIGSSGANVLTF. DNA of the CDR3: TGTGCCATCGGTAGCTCTGGGGCCAACGTCCTGACTTTC.

The gene calls are TRBV12-5 and TRBJ1-6; 7 bases line up with TRBD1. This CDR3 is built from 14 residues. J gave up 7 bases and V 9 bases, and 9 bases lay outside the gene matches. Germline V gene sequence: CDR1 LGHNT, CDR2 FRNRAP. The CDR3 spells CASSLRDSNSPLHF. The CDR3, as DNA: TGTGCTAGCTCCCTCCGGGACAGCAATTCACCCCTCCACTTT.